One TCR beta chain is described in this entry. This record belongs to a study of blood T cell repertoires in COVID-19. The CDR3 spans 17 residues. After removal of 6 bases from V and 2 bases from J, the junction contained 12 bases not matched to a gene. Germline CDR1 reads LGHNA; CDR2 reads YSLEER. Assay: immunoSEQ multiplex PCR; the TCRdb copy retains only in-frame clones and omits some. The sample consists of some 290,000 clones, almost 90% of them appearing once. V is TRBV4-3 and J is TRBJ1-2, with TRBD1 matching 10 bases. This clonotype was obtained from a woman in her thirties with COVID-19, enrolled during active disease. Source material: peripheral blood. The DNA of the CDR3 is TGCGCCAGCAGTCCAAGCGGGACAGGGGTCAGAAACTATGGCTACACCTTC. Its protein product is CASSPSGTGVRNYGYTF.